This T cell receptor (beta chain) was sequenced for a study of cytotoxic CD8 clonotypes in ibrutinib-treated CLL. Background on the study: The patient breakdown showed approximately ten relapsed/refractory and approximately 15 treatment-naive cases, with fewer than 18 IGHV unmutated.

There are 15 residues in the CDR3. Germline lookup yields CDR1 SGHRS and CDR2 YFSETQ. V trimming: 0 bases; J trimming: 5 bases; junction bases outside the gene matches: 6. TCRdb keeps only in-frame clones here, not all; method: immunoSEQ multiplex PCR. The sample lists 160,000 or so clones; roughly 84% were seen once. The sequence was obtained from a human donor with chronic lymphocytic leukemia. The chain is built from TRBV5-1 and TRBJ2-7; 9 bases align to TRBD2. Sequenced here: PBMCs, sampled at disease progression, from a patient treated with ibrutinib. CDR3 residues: CASSLELAGSDEQYF. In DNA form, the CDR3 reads TGCGCCAGCAGCTTGGAACTAGCGGGCAGCGACGAGCAGTACTTC.